The clone carrying this TCR beta chain showed up many times. What it recognizes is unknown. Researchers tagged individual cDNA molecules with unique molecular identifiers. One entry per CDR3 protein results from TCRdb running MiXCR on the 5' RACE reads. The sample has around 84,000 distinct CDR3 sequences, about an eighth seen once. This entry belongs to a study of early T cells in non-severe SARS-CoV-2 infection. Overall study: The authors sequenced bulk RNA from unsorted whole blood, leaving chains unpaired.

Germline V CDR1 and CDR2: SEHNR, FQNEAQ (reference sequence). This CDR3 region has 14 residues. The trim removed 3 bases at V and 0 bases at J, leaving 2 bases unmatched. The study, taken as a whole, reports: A preference for anti-spike CD8 responses marked VDJdb matching, which missed private and CD4 specificities.

The receptor was isolated from an adult who was a healthcare worker with PCR-confirmed SARS-CoV-2 infection or an uninfected control (not recorded which). Input material: whole blood. The chain combines TRBV7-9 with TRBJ2-7, with TRBD2 matching 7 bases. The CDR3 spells CASSLTSSSYEQYF. The DNA of the CDR3 is TGTGCCAGCAGCTTGACTAGCTCCTCCTACGAGCAGTACTTC.